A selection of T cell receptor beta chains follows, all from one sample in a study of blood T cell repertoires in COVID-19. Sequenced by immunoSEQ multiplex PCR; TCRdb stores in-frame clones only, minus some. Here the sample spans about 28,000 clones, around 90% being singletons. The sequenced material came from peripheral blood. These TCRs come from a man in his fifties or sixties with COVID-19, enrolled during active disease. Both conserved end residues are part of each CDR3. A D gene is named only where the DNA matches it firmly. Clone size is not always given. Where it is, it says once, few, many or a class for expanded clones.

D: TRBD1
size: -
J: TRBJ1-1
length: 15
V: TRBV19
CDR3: CASRGQGYGNTEAFF
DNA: TGTGCCAGTAGAGGACAGGGGTATGGGAACACTGAAGCTTTCTTT

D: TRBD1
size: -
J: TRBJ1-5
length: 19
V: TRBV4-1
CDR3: CASSPLWNRGQDSNQPQHF
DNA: TGCGCCAGCAGCCCCTTGTGGAACAGGGGGCAAGACAGCAATCAGCCCCAGCATTTT

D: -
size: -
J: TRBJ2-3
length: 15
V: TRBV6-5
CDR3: CASSYGVASTDTQYF
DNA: TGTGCCAGCAGTTACGGAGTTGCTAGCACAGATACGCAGTATTTT

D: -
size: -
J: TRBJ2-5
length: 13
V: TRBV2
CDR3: CASRRASQETQYF
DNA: TGTGCCAGCAGGCGGGCATCTCAAGAGACCCAGTACTTC

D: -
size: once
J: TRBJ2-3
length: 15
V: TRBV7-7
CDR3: CASSFSTGGTDTQYF
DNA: TGTGCCAGCAGCTTCAGTACAGGCGGCACAGATACGCAGTATTTT

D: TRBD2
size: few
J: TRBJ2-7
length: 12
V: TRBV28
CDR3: CATGSGDAEQYF
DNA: TGTGCCACCGGGAGCGGGGATGCCGAGCAGTACTTC

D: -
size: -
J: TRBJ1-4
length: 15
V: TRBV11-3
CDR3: CASSLGQGTNEKLFF
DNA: TGTGCCAGCAGCTTAGGCCAGGGCACTAATGAAAAACTGTTTTTT

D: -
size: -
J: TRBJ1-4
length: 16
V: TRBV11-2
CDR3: CASSPIPTGSRWKLFF
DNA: TGTGCCAGCAGCCCCATCCCAACAGGTTCGAGGTGGAAACTGTTTTTT

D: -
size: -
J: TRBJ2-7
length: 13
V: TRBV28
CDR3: CASTWVRGYEQYF
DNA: TGTGCCAGCACCTGGGTGAGAGGCTACGAGCAGTACTTC

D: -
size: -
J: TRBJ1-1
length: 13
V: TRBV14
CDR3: CASSQDLRGSAFF
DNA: TGTGCCAGCAGCCAAGATCTCCGCGGTTCAGCTTTCTTT

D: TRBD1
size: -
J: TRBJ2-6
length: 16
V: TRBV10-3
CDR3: CAISVGQSSGANVLTF
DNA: TGTGCCATCAGTGTGGGACAGAGCTCTGGGGCCAACGTCCTGACTTTC

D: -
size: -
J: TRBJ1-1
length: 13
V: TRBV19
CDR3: CASSIDRGGEAFF
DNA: TGTGCCAGTAGTATAGATCGAGGAGGGGAAGCTTTCTTT

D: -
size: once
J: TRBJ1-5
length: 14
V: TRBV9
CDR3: CASSDRGLGQPQHF
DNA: TGTGCCAGCAGCGATAGGGGGTTGGGCCAGCCCCAGCATTTT

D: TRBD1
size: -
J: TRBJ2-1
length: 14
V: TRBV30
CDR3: CAWTPGTGLDEQFF
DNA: TGTGCCTGGACACCCGGGACAGGGCTTGATGAGCAGTTCTTC

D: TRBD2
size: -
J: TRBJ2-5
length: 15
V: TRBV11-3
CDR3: CASSPGLASGETQYF
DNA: TGTGCCAGCAGCCCCGGGTTGGCTAGCGGAGAGACCCAGTACTTC

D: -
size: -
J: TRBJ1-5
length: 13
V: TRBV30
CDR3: CAWSVQSNQPQHF
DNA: TGTGCCTGGAGTGTACAGAGCAATCAGCCCCAGCATTTT

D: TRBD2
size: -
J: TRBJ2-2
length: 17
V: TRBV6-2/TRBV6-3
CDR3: CASSYTKLAGGGGELFF
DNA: TGTGCCAGCAGTTACACCAAACTAGCGGGAGGAGGCGGGGAGCTGTTTTTT

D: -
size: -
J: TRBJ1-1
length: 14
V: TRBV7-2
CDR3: CASTPWLRNTEAFF
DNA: TGTGCCAGCACCCCCTGGTTGAGGAACACTGAAGCTTTCTTT

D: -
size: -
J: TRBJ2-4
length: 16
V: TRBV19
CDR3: CASSIRGSGAKNIQYF
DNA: TGTGCCAGTAGTATACGGGGGAGTGGAGCCAAAAACATTCAGTACTTC

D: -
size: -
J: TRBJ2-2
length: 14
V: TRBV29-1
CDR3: CSVLGGAQTGELFF
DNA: TGCAGCGTTCTGGGGGGGGCGCAAACCGGGGAGCTGTTTTTT

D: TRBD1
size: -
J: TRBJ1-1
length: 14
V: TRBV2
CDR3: CASSPRTGGGEAFF
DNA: TGTGCCAGCAGCCCGAGGACAGGGGGAGGTGAAGCTTTCTTT

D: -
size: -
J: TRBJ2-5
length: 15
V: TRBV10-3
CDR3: CAISDVKGGGETQYF
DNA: TGTGCCATCAGTGATGTGAAGGGTGGGGGGGAGACCCAGTACTTC

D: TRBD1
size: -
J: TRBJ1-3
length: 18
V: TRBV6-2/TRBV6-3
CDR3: CASSYPTEGQASGNTIYF
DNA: TGTGCCAGCAGTTACCCGACCGAGGGACAGGCCTCTGGAAACACCATATATTTT

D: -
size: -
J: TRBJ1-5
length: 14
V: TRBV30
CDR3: CAWSGGLGNQPQHF
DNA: TGTGCCTGGAGTGGAGGACTGGGAAATCAGCCCCAGCATTTT

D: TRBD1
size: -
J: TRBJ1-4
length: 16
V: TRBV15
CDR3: CATSRDFGTGGEKLFF
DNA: TGTGCCACCAGCAGAGATTTTGGGACAGGGGGCGAAAAACTGTTTTTT

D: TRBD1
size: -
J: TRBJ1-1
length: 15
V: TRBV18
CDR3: CASSHIQTGAPGAFF
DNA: TGTGCCAGCTCACACATCCAAACAGGGGCTCCCGGAGCTTTCTTT

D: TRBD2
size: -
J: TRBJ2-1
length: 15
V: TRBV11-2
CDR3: CASSTGGGPYNEQFF
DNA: TGTGCCAGCAGCACGGGGGGGGGACCCTACAATGAGCAGTTCTTC

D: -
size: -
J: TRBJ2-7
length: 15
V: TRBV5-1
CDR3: CASSGGSRVRYEQYF
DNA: TGCGCCAGCAGCGGCGGGTCTCGGGTGCGGTACGAGCAGTACTTC

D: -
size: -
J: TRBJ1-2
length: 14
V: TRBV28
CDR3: CATRPGGANYGYTF
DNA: TGTGCCACCCGACCAGGAGGAGCCAACTATGGCTACACCTTC

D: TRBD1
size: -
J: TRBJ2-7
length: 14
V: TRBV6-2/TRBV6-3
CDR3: CASSYRGQFYEQYF
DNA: TGTGCCAGCAGTTACAGGGGACAGTTCTACGAGCAGTACTTC

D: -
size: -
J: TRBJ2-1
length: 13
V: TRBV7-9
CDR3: CASSTRRDNEQFF
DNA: TGTGCCAGCAGCACTAGACGGGACAATGAGCAGTTCTTC

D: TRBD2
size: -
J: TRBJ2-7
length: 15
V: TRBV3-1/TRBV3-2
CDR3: CASSPRLANTYEQYF
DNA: TGTGCCAGCAGCCCCAGACTAGCGAACACCTACGAGCAGTACTTC

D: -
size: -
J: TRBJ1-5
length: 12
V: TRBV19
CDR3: CASTWGGQPQHF
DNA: TGTGCCAGTACCTGGGGGGGTCAGCCCCAGCATTTT

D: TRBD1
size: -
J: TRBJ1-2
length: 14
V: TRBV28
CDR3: CASRTGTGGYGYTF
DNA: TGTGCCAGCAGGACCGGGACAGGGGGGTATGGCTACACCTTC

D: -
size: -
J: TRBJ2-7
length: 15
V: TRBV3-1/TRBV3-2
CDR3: CASSHPRTSGYEQYF
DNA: TGTGCCAGCAGCCACCCCCGCACCTCGGGTTACGAGCAGTACTTC

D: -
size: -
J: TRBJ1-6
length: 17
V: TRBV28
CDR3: CASSFSGLSSYNSPLHF
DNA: TGTGCCAGCAGTTTCTCCGGACTGAGCTCCTATAATTCACCCCTCCACTTT

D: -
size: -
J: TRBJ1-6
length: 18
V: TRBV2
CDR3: CASEGFGSDKSYNSPLHF
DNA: TGTGCCAGCGAGGGTTTCGGGTCGGATAAGTCCTATAATTCACCCCTCCACTTT

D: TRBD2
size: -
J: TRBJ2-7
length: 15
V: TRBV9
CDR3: CASSVGTSGTGEQYF
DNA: TGTGCCAGCAGCGTAGGGACTAGCGGCACTGGGGAGCAGTACTTC